This TCR beta chain was observed in a study of PD-L1 blockade in urothelial cancer. Sequencing used immunoSEQ multiplex PCR; TCRdb keeps in-frame clones, though not all of them. The sample includes tens of thousands of clones, roughly 76% of them seen just once. The time point was: pretreatment peripheral blood. Patients' cancers were locally advanced or metastatic urothelial carcinomas. V was clipped by 1 base and J by 0 bases, with 10 bases between them. The CDR3 runs to 16 residues. Germline CDR1 is SGHTA and CDR2 is FQGTGA. The origin of this receptor is a man between 65 and 80 years old with urothelial cancer. The source was PBMCs, collected around atezolizumab (anti-PD-L1) treatment. The gene calls are TRBV7-3 and TRBJ1-3; TRBD1 is a possible D gene (5 bases). In DNA form, the CDR3 reads TGTGCCAGCAGCTTAATGGGCAGGGCCTCTGGAAACACCATATATTTT. As protein: CASSLMGRASGNTIYF.